One and the same sample provided the 9 T cell receptor beta chains below, sequenced in a study of cytomegalovirus exposure and HLA in healthy donors. The PCR ran on 60 Vbeta and 13 Jbeta primers. Assay: immunoSEQ multiplex PCR; the TCRdb copy retains only in-frame clones and omits some. The top ten clones hold 7% to 10% of a sample with under 100,000 clones, roughly 82% of them seen once. Source material: PBMCs. The receptors were gathered from a human donor in good health.

This sequence joins TRBV9 and TRBJ2-2, with 8 bases aligning to TRBD1. With V trimmed by 3 bases and J by 8 bases, 12 bases remained unmatched. The CDR3 consists of 16 residues. From germline, CDR1 is SGDLS and CDR2 YYNGEE. The CDR3 is CASSAPRTGSVGELFF. CDR3 coding DNA: TGTGCCAGCAGCGCCCCCCGGACAGGGTCGGTTGGGGAGCTGTTTTTT.

The chain is built from TRBV7-5 and TRBJ1-1. TRBV7-5 is a known pseudogene. The CDR3 loop spans 15 amino acids. CDR3 in DNA: TGTGTCAGAAGCTATTATGCTCGGGTGAACACTGAAGCTTTCTTT. Its translation is CVRSYYARVNTEAFF.

This clone has a handful of counts. This chain joins TRBV19 and TRBJ1-1; TRBD1 agrees at 10 bases. The CDR3 sequence is 15 residues long. The germline gives CDR1 LNHDA, CDR2 SQIVND (reference sequence). J was trimmed by 1 base and V by 3 bases; bases with no gene match: 2. The CDR3 DNA reads TGTGCCAGTAGTATGACAGGGGGCGCGAACACTGAAGCTTTCTTT. Its protein product is CASSMTGGANTEAFF.

This chain links TRBV11-2 with TRBJ2-1; D gene ambiguous. Germline values: CDR1 SGHAT, CDR2 FQNNGV. The CDR3 covers 13 residues. V lost 6 bases and J 14 bases, leaving 20 bases between the germline ends. In nucleotides, the CDR3 is TGTGCCAGCAGTTCCTTCCGCCACCGAGATAAGTTCTTC. This encodes CASSSFRHRDKFF.

The chain links TRBV10-3 to TRBJ2-3; TRBD2 aligns across 7 bases. V shed 8 bases, J shed 0 bases, and the junction held 5 bases outside the gene matches. Germline lookup yields CDR1 ENHRY and CDR2 SYGVKD. CDR3 length: 14 residues. The CDR3, as DNA: TGTGCCATCGGGCTAGCGGACAGCACAGATACGCAGTATTTT. This gives the protein CAIGLADSTDTQYF.

The chain links TRBV4-3 to TRBJ2-7, with D uncertain. Trimming took off 0 bases at V and 3 bases at J, with 6 bases between the two ends. CDR3 size: 13 residues. In germline, CDR1 is LGHNA, CDR2 YSLEER. CDR3 DNA: TGCGCCAGCAGCCAAGATACAGACTACGAGCAGTACTTC. This gives the protein CASSQDTDYEQYF.

V and J are TRBV9 and TRBJ2-5; the match to TRBD1 covers 8 bases. The J call is in doubt because the DNA end fits TRBJ2-7 better. This CDR3 is 15 amino acids long. Looked up from germline, CDR1 is SGDLS and CDR2 is YYNGEE. The CDR3 loop reads CASSVAGTGSYEQYF. The CDR3 DNA reads as TGTGCCAGCAGCGTAGCAGGGACAGGATCCTACGAGCAGTACTTC.

This clone was counted a single time. This chain joins TRBV11-2 and TRBJ1-1; D is uncertain. The germline V gene has CDR1 SGHAT and CDR2 FQNNGV. The length of the CDR3 is 14 residues. Trimming removed 5 bases at V and 3 bases at J, with 13 bases between. The CDR3 DNA follows: TGTGCCAGCAGCACCGTTGGAGGCTACACTGAAGCTTTCTTT. Encoded protein: CASSTVGGYTEAFF.

This clone was seen at least ten times. The J gene is TRBJ2-7, the V gene TRBV29-1; D is perhaps TRBD2 (5 bases). V dropped 6 bases and J dropped 7 bases, with 19 bases sitting between them. This CDR3 region has 13 residues. Germline V lookup: CDR1 SQVTM, CDR2 ANQGSEA. CDR3 coding DNA: TGCAGCGTCCATAGAGATGGACTGACAGAGCAGTACTTC. This gives the protein CSVHRDGLTEQYF.